This entry describes one T cell receptor (beta chain). This clonotype has ten or more counts. What this receptor recognizes is not known. Base qualities are missing; no much larger clone stands one base away. Including cysteine and phenylalanine, the CDR3 has 18 amino acids. Only CDR3 DNA is held: 54 bases, read in frame from base 1. According to the germline V gene, CDR1 reads SGHTA and CDR2 reads FQGTGA. Germline trimming amounts to 2 bases on V and 2 bases on J, with 11 as the count of junction bases outside the gene matches. The sample comes from a study of blood T cells in healthy people across ages (dated by TCRdb to 2015 to 2017). About the study as a whole: In model experiments, template switching captured roughly one uniquely barcoded TCR beta cDNA molecule for every two T cells. Four age groups were formed from the donors: young (average approximately 15 years), middle-aged (just under 40), aged (about 62) and long-lived (roughly 81). Two additional independent replicas of 1 million unique cDNA reads from the same blood draw were analyzed for two donors (one aged 18 to 30 and one aged 80 or older). To avoid experimental bias, donors of different ages were randomly spread across the sequencing lanes. To track age-related changes in TCR beta repertoire diversity, the study relied on deep sequencing normalized with unique cDNA molecular identifiers.

The library was built by means of 5' RACE. TCRdb lists the instrument as Illumina HiSeq 2500. The second PCR ran for about 6 to 12 cycles and used a J-beta primer mix along with a sample-barcoded 5' primer. Each TCR beta cDNA molecule received a unique molecular identifier from a template-switch 5' adaptor carrying 12 random nucleotides. At least 2.5 million CDR3-containing paired-end reads were obtained from each sample. First-strand cDNA synthesis was performed from all RNA using the Mint cDNA synthesis kit, with priming by a TRBC-specific oligonucleotide. Following uracil-DNA glycosylase treatment, a first 18-cycle PCR with universal primers M1SS and BC2_uni_R was performed on all cDNA. Processing in the source paper ran as follows. For normalization, 1 million high-quality reads, each with a distinct molecular identifier, were randomly selected from each sample. Reads sharing molecular identifiers were discarded rather than binned into consensus sequences. MiTCR, run with a Q25 quality threshold and the strictest error-elimination algorithm, handled CDR3 identification, clonotype clustering and error correction. A nonparametric unseen species model with Euler transformation was used to estimate a lower bound on total TCR beta diversity. The raw public reads went through TCRdb reprocessing: fastp at Q25, MiXCR clone calling, in-frame beta chains kept. Rows with a matching CDR3 protein are joined into one entry that keeps the most common DNA and genes. These V and J calls are TCRdb output, not the study's own analysis. Across this sample there are some 640,000 distinct CDR3 sequences, with less than 35% seen only once. The ten largest clonotypes hold approximately 15% of the sample.

The study at large found these results: Because donor CMV infection status was unknown, age-related changes in expanded clonotypes were potentially confounded. Compared with the aged group, more naive CD4+ T cells, fewer expanded clones and increased TCR diversity were shown by the long-lived group, suggesting age selection. Observed TCR beta diversity per million T cells fell roughly linearly with age, and a significant reduction was already apparent by age approximately 40. Bulk unsorted PBMC profiling prevented conclusive comparison of naive and antigen-experienced compartments. Estimates of total diversity based on one million sequenced T cells were considered lower bounds and underestimates. There was a strong correlation between observed TCR beta diversity and the percentage of naive T cells measured by flow cytometry.

The donors were some 36 Caucasian individuals from Russia, aged 6 to 90 years, who were systemically healthy. About 9.6 milliliters of peripheral blood were collected from each donor into EDTA-treated Vacutainer tubes. Ficoll-Paque density-gradient centrifugation was used to isolate PBMCs, with at least 7 million per sample. Trizol reagent was used to extract total RNA from PBMCs, with at least 5.5 micrograms per sample. For every donor, flow cytometry on a PBMC aliquot measured the percentage of naive CD45RAhigh/CD27high T cells. The chain joins TRBV7-3 to TRBJ2-3, and TRBD2 aligns with 9 junction nucleotides. The sequence was obtained from a woman aged 80 or older in good health. Source material: blood. The nucleotides are TGTGCCAGCAGCTTAGGATCTCGGGGCGGGGGGGCCACAGATACGCAGTATTTT. It is translated as CASSLGSRGGGATDTQYF. The CDR3, completed at both ends by the reference TRBV7-3 and TRBJ2-3 genes, gives the full variable domain GAGVSQTPSNKVTEKGKYVELRCDPISGHTALYWYRQSLGQGPEFLIYFQGTGAADDSGLPNDRFFAVRPEGSVSTLKIQRTERGDSAVYLCASSLGSRGGGATDTQYFGPGTRLTVL.